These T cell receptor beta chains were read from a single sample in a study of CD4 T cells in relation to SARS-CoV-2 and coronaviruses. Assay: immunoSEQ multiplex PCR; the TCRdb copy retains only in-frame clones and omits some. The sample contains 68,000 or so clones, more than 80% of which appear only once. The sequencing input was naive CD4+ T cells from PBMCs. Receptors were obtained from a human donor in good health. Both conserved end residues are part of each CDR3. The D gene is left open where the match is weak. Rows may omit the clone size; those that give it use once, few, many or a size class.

CDR3aa: CASSLDRYTEAFF
CDR3nt: TGTGCCAGCAGTTTGGACAGGTACACTGAAGCTTTCTTT
v_gene: TRBV27
abundance: NA
d_gene: TRBD1
j_gene: TRBJ1-1

CDR3aa: CASDQDWDYGYTF
CDR3nt: TGTGCCAGTGACCAGGATTGGGACTATGGCTACACCTTC
v_gene: TRBV2
abundance: NA
d_gene: NA
j_gene: TRBJ1-2

CDR3aa: CASSYTGYTDTQYF
CDR3nt: TGTGCCAGCAGCTACACAGGCTACACAGATACGCAGTATTTT
v_gene: TRBV27
abundance: NA
d_gene: NA
j_gene: TRBJ2-3

CDR3aa: CASSRTGLVGDEQFF
CDR3nt: TGTGCCAGCAGCCGAACAGGGCTAGTTGGTGATGAGCAGTTCTTC
v_gene: TRBV5-6
abundance: NA
d_gene: NA
j_gene: TRBJ2-1

CDR3aa: CSTPGQTNYGYTF
CDR3nt: TGCAGCACCCCGGGACAGACTAACTATGGCTACACCTTC
v_gene: TRBV29-1
abundance: NA
d_gene: TRBD1
j_gene: TRBJ1-2

CDR3aa: CASSGGQGPYGYTF
CDR3nt: TGTGCCAGCAGCGGCGGACAGGGACCCTATGGCTACACCTTC
v_gene: TRBV5-4
abundance: NA
d_gene: TRBD1
j_gene: TRBJ1-2

CDR3aa: CASSLGQTNEQFF
CDR3nt: TGCGCCAGCAGCTTGGGGCAGACCAATGAGCAGTTCTTC
v_gene: TRBV5-1
abundance: few
d_gene: NA
j_gene: TRBJ2-1

CDR3aa: CASSHLPTAASGNTIYF
CDR3nt: TGTGCCAGCTCGCACCTCCCGACAGCCGCATCTGGAAACACCATATATTTT
v_gene: TRBV18
abundance: NA
d_gene: NA
j_gene: TRBJ1-3

CDR3aa: CASSYGSGGGTDTQYF
CDR3nt: TGTGCCAGCAGTTACGGCAGCGGGGGGGGCACAGATACGCAGTATTTT
v_gene: TRBV6-5
abundance: NA
d_gene: TRBD2
j_gene: TRBJ2-3

CDR3aa: CASSPPGQGVYGYTF
CDR3nt: TGTGCCAGCTCACCACCGGGACAGGGAGTCTATGGCTACACCTTC
v_gene: TRBV18
abundance: NA
d_gene: TRBD1
j_gene: TRBJ1-2

CDR3aa: CASRAGVNTGELFF
CDR3nt: TGTGCCAGCAGGGCTGGCGTAAACACCGGGGAGCTGTTTTTT
v_gene: TRBV7-2
abundance: NA
d_gene: NA
j_gene: TRBJ2-2

CDR3aa: CASSAEVSGANVLTF
CDR3nt: TGTGCCAGCAGTGCTGAGGTCTCTGGGGCCAACGTCCTGACTTTC
v_gene: TRBV2
abundance: once
d_gene: NA
j_gene: TRBJ2-6

CDR3aa: CASSILDNQPQHF
CDR3nt: TGTGCCAGTAGTATATTAGACAATCAGCCCCAGCATTTT
v_gene: TRBV19
abundance: NA
d_gene: NA
j_gene: TRBJ1-5

CDR3aa: CAWSGGQGEYTDTQYF
CDR3nt: TGTGCCTGGAGTGGGGGACAGGGGGAGTACACAGATACGCAGTATTTT
v_gene: TRBV30
abundance: once
d_gene: TRBD1
j_gene: TRBJ2-3

CDR3aa: CASSFGGVNNEQFF
CDR3nt: TGTGCCAGCAGCTTCGGCGGGGTAAACAATGAGCAGTTCTTC
v_gene: TRBV5-4
abundance: NA
d_gene: NA
j_gene: TRBJ2-1

CDR3aa: CASSKPGQDSSRNQPQHF
CDR3nt: TGTGCCAGCAGCAAACCGGGACAGGACTCTAGTCGCAATCAGCCCCAGCATTTT
v_gene: TRBV12-1
abundance: NA
d_gene: NA
j_gene: TRBJ1-5

CDR3aa: CATSPRTSGGEYNEQFF
CDR3nt: TGTGCCACCAGTCCCCGGACTAGCGGGGGGGAATACAATGAGCAGTTCTTC
v_gene: TRBV24-1
abundance: once
d_gene: TRBD2
j_gene: TRBJ2-1

CDR3aa: CASSALGTDTQYF
CDR3nt: TGTGCCAGCTCAGCGCTAGGTACAGATACGCAGTATTTT
v_gene: TRBV18
abundance: NA
d_gene: NA
j_gene: TRBJ2-3

CDR3aa: CASSPSSGNTIYF
CDR3nt: TGTGCCAGCAGTCCGAGCTCTGGAAACACCATATATTTT
v_gene: TRBV2
abundance: NA
d_gene: NA
j_gene: TRBJ1-3

CDR3aa: CASTGEPRFHGYTF
CDR3nt: TGCGCCAGCACGGGGGAGCCTCGTTTCCATGGCTACACCTTC
v_gene: TRBV5-1
abundance: NA
d_gene: NA
j_gene: TRBJ1-2

CDR3aa: CASSTAGGGGNTIYF
CDR3nt: TGTGCCAGTAGTACCGCAGGGGGCGGCGGAAACACCATATATTTT
v_gene: TRBV19
abundance: NA
d_gene: TRBD1
j_gene: TRBJ1-3

CDR3aa: CASSPKAGGGTDTQYF
CDR3nt: TGTGCCAGCTCACCAAAGGCCGGGGGAGGCACAGATACGCAGTATTTT
v_gene: TRBV18
abundance: NA
d_gene: NA
j_gene: TRBJ2-3

CDR3aa: CASSLTRGRGNTEAFF
CDR3nt: TGTGCCAGCAGCTTAACCAGGGGGCGCGGGAACACTGAAGCTTTCTTT
v_gene: TRBV7-9
abundance: NA
d_gene: TRBD1
j_gene: TRBJ1-1

CDR3aa: CASSPGHKETQYF
CDR3nt: TGTGCCAGCAGTCCGGGACACAAAGAGACCCAGTACTTC
v_gene: TRBV7-2
abundance: once
d_gene: NA
j_gene: TRBJ2-5

CDR3aa: CATSDLRAPNTGELFF
CDR3nt: TGTGCCACCAGTGATTTACGGGCACCGAACACCGGGGAGCTGTTTTTT
v_gene: TRBV24-1
abundance: NA
d_gene: NA
j_gene: TRBJ2-2

CDR3aa: CASSQDGALMNTEAFF
CDR3nt: TGCGCCAGCAGCCAAGATGGTGCTCTGATGAACACTGAAGCTTTCTTT
v_gene: TRBV4-3
abundance: NA
d_gene: NA
j_gene: TRBJ1-1

CDR3aa: CASRRRGLAGGWLETQYF
CDR3nt: TGTGCCAGTCGTCGCCGGGGACTAGCGGGAGGATGGTTAGAGACCCAGTACTTC
v_gene: TRBV19
abundance: NA
d_gene: TRBD2
j_gene: TRBJ2-5

CDR3aa: CASSERKTEAFF
CDR3nt: TGTGCCAGCAGTGAGAGGAAAACTGAAGCTTTCTTT
v_gene: TRBV28
abundance: NA
d_gene: NA
j_gene: TRBJ1-1

CDR3aa: CASSPSHYNEQFF
CDR3nt: TGTGCCAGCAGTCCCTCTCACTACAATGAGCAGTTCTTC
v_gene: TRBV28
abundance: NA
d_gene: NA
j_gene: TRBJ2-1

CDR3aa: CASTQQPVNGYTF
CDR3nt: TGTGCCAGCACCCAGCAGCCAGTTAATGGCTACACCTTC
v_gene: TRBV6-5
abundance: NA
d_gene: NA
j_gene: TRBJ1-2

CDR3aa: CASSEAGGRTYQPQHF
CDR3nt: TGTGCCAGCAGTGAGGCAGGGGGCCGAACTTATCAGCCCCAGCATTTT
v_gene: TRBV28
abundance: NA
d_gene: TRBD1
j_gene: TRBJ1-5

CDR3aa: CASMGQGGETQYF
CDR3nt: TGTGCCAGTATGGGACAGGGTGGCGAGACCCAGTACTTC
v_gene: TRBV19
abundance: NA
d_gene: TRBD1
j_gene: TRBJ2-5

CDR3aa: CASSDLAGGPGSSYNEQFF
CDR3nt: TGCGCCAGCAGTGATCTAGCGGGAGGGCCGGGGAGCTCCTACAATGAGCAGTTCTTC
v_gene: TRBV10-1
abundance: NA
d_gene: TRBD2
j_gene: TRBJ2-1

CDR3aa: CASRGTLQGAADTQYF
CDR3nt: TGTGCCAGCAGGGGGACCTTACAGGGGGCGGCAGATACGCAGTATTTT
v_gene: TRBV2
abundance: NA
d_gene: TRBD1
j_gene: TRBJ2-3

CDR3aa: CASSRTGGHQPQHF
CDR3nt: TGTGCCAGTAGTAGAACAGGGGGCCACCAGCCCCAGCATTTT
v_gene: TRBV19
abundance: NA
d_gene: TRBD1
j_gene: TRBJ1-5

CDR3aa: CASSLVAGPGDEQFF
CDR3nt: TGTGCCAGCAGCTTGGTAGCGGGGCCCGGCGATGAGCAGTTCTTC
v_gene: TRBV5-4
abundance: NA
d_gene: TRBD2
j_gene: TRBJ2-1

CDR3aa: CASSKGRLGLPEQFF
CDR3nt: TGTGCCAGCAGCAAGGGCAGACTTGGGCTACCGGAGCAGTTCTTC
v_gene: TRBV3-1/TRBV3-2
abundance: NA
d_gene: NA
j_gene: TRBJ2-1

CDR3aa: CSASLPDRGDYTF
CDR3nt: TGCAGTGCTAGTCTCCCGGACAGGGGTGACTACACCTTC
v_gene: TRBV20-1
abundance: NA
d_gene: TRBD1
j_gene: TRBJ1-2

CDR3aa: CASSLRTDSYEQYF
CDR3nt: TGTGCCAGCAGCTTAAGGACGGACTCCTACGAGCAGTACTTC
v_gene: TRBV11-3
abundance: NA
d_gene: NA
j_gene: TRBJ2-7

CDR3aa: CASSPGQRQETQYF
CDR3nt: TGCGCCAGCAGCCCGGGACAGCGCCAAGAGACCCAGTACTTC
v_gene: TRBV5-1
abundance: NA
d_gene: TRBD1
j_gene: TRBJ2-5

CDR3aa: CASSYRQQDTQYF
CDR3nt: TGCGCCAGCAGCTACCGACAGCAGGATACGCAGTATTTT
v_gene: TRBV5-1
abundance: NA
d_gene: NA
j_gene: TRBJ2-3

CDR3aa: CASSKQGFHYGYTF
CDR3nt: TGTGCCAGCAGCAAACAGGGCTTTCACTATGGCTACACCTTC
v_gene: TRBV7-2
abundance: NA
d_gene: NA
j_gene: TRBJ1-2

CDR3aa: CASSLVASEQYF
CDR3nt: TGTGCCAGCAGCTTAGTGGCAAGTGAGCAGTACTTC
v_gene: TRBV11-2
abundance: NA
d_gene: NA
j_gene: TRBJ2-7

CDR3aa: CASSLFRVLYYEQYF
CDR3nt: TGCGCCAGCAGCTTGTTTCGGGTCCTATACTACGAGCAGTACTTC
v_gene: TRBV5-1
abundance: NA
d_gene: NA
j_gene: TRBJ2-7

CDR3aa: CASEGGRGGNTIYF
CDR3nt: TGTGCCAGTGAAGGGGGCAGGGGAGGAAACACCATATATTTT
v_gene: TRBV6-5
abundance: NA
d_gene: TRBD1
j_gene: TRBJ1-3

CDR3aa: CASSPQAYNEQFF
CDR3nt: TGTGCCAGCAGCCCTCAGGCGTACAATGAGCAGTTCTTC
v_gene: TRBV5-4
abundance: NA
d_gene: NA
j_gene: TRBJ2-1

CDR3aa: CASSQGLAGAYTGELFF
CDR3nt: TGTGCCAGCAGCCAAGGACTAGCGGGGGCGTACACCGGGGAGCTGTTTTTT
v_gene: TRBV3-1/TRBV3-2
abundance: NA
d_gene: TRBD2
j_gene: TRBJ2-2

CDR3aa: CSSEGGPTDTQYF
CDR3nt: TGCAGCTCCGAAGGGGGCCCCACAGATACGCAGTATTTT
v_gene: TRBV29-1
abundance: once
d_gene: TRBD1
j_gene: TRBJ2-3